Each of the 5 T cell receptor beta chains below was sequenced from the same sample in a study of T cells in Graves' hyperthyroidism and ophthalmopathy. RNA transcripts provided the source from which TCR beta CDR3 regions were amplified. HTBI primers were used for first-round RT-PCR of the TCR CDR3. One entry per CDR3 protein, called by TCRdb with MiXCR from the multiplex PCR reads. Found here are a few hundred thousand distinct CDR3 sequences, around 14% of them singletons; the top ten hold approximately 14%. Sequences were obtained from blood. The receptors derive from a woman aged 18-29 years with Graves' hyperthyroidism.

This chain joins TRBV20-1 and TRBJ1-2; no clear D. The CDR3 length is 14 residues. V was clipped by 0 bases and J by 0 bases, with 8 bases between them. Looked up from germline, CDR1 is DFQATT and CDR2 is SNEGSKA (reference sequence). As DNA, the CDR3 is TGCAGTGCTAGAGATACGGGCGCTAACTATGGCTACACCTTC. This encodes CSARDTGANYGYTF.

This clonotype was detected only a few times. This chain uses TRBV7-9 with TRBJ2-2; 7 bases are a match to TRBD1. Germline loops: CDR1 SEHNR, CDR2 FQNEAQ (reference sequence). V lost 4 bases, J lost 0 bases, and 17 bases stayed unmatched. The CDR3 is 20 amino acids. CDR3 loop: CASSSPHRGLSSPNTGELFF. For the CDR3, the DNA is TGTGCCAGCAGCTCCCCTCACAGGGGCCTATCCTCCCCGAACACCGGGGAGCTGTTTTTT.

The V and J genes are TRBV6-4 and TRBJ1-1; D remains ambiguous. The CDR3 has 15 residues. The V end was cut by 5 bases, the J end by 5 bases, with 18 bases between. Germline values: CDR1 MRHNA, CDR2 SNTAGT. This chain's CDR3 is CASSKTSSMGTEAFF. Here the CDR3 DNA reads TGTGCCAGCAGTAAGACAAGTAGTATGGGTACTGAAGCTTTCTTT.

The J gene is TRBJ2-1, the V gene TRBV7-9; 9 nucleotides agree with TRBD2. The CDR3 has 16 amino acids. Per germline, CDR1 SEHNR and CDR2 FQNEAQ (reference sequence). Losses at the gene ends were 5 bases for V and 2 bases for J; bases not matched to a gene: 7. The CDR3 DNA reads TGTGCCAGCAGCATGCCTAGCGGGACTACCTACAATGAGCAGTTCTTC. It yields the protein CASSMPSGTTYNEQFF.

The chain has TRBV6-1 and TRBJ2-3; the D gene is possibly TRBD1 (6 bases). Between the trimmed V and J ends, which lost 7 bases and 1 base, there was a span of 9 bases. The CDR3 contains 13 residues. Germline-derived CDR1 and CDR2 are MNHNS and SASEGT. CDR3 residues: CASNRVGTDTQYF. CDR3 in DNA: TGTGCCAGCAACAGGGTGGGCACAGATACGCAGTATTTT.